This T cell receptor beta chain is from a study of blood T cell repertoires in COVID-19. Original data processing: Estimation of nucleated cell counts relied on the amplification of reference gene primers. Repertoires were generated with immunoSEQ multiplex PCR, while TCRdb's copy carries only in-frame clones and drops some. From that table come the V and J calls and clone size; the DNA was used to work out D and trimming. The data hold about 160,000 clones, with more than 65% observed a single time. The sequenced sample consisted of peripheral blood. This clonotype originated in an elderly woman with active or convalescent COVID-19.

CDR3 region: CASTVIGGIYEQYF. In nucleotides, the CDR3 is TGTGCCAGCACCGTAATTGGCGGCATCTACGAGCAGTACTTC. This chain uses TRBV7-2 with TRBJ2-7, with D unresolved. The CDR3 is made up of 14 amino acids. CDR1 is SGHTA and CDR2 is FQGNSA in the germline V gene. Between the trimmed V and J ends, which lost 7 bases and 3 bases, there was a span of 16 bases.